These 23 T cell receptor beta chains were sequenced from one sample in a study of T cell responses to AZD1222 COVID-19 vaccine. The table came from immunoSEQ multiplex PCR; TCRdb's copy has only in-frame clones and leaves some out. Of 110,000 or so clones listed, roughly 86% are singletons. The sample consisted of peripheral blood, taken 28 days after the second AZD1222 dose. These receptors came from an adult who received the AZD1222 COVID-19 vaccine.

V and J are TRBV18 and TRBJ2-1, with a tentative D call TRBD2 (6 bases). Between the trimmed V and J ends, which lost 3 bases and 5 bases, there was a span of 8 bases. The germline CDR1 and CDR2 sequences are KGHSH and LQKENI. The CDR3 contains 13 residues. CDR3 amino acids: CASSPTSNNEQFF. DNA of the CDR3: TGTGCCAGCTCACCGACTAGTAACAATGAGCAGTTCTTC.

The rearrangement uses TRBV7-3 and TRBJ1-2; TRBD1 is a possible D gene (5 bases). CDR1 is SGHTA, CDR2 FQGTGA, per germline. The V gene lost 6 bases and the J gene lost 2 bases, with 16 bases spanning the gap. The CDR3 covers 15 residues. The chain's CDR3 is CASSLSGTDNYGYTF. The CDR3 nucleotides read TGTGCCAGCAGTCTTTCCGGGACCGACAACTATGGCTACACCTTC.

The genes are TRBV27 and TRBJ2-1; 8 bases match TRBD1. The CDR3 is 14 residues long. Looked up from germline, CDR1 is MNHEY and CDR2 is SMNVEV (reference sequence). V shed 8 bases and J 4 bases; nucleotides not matched to a gene: 7. The chain's CDR3 is CASSDRDPYNEQFF. Written as DNA, the CDR3 is TGTGCCAGCTCGGACAGGGACCCTTACAATGAGCAGTTCTTC.

The chain uses TRBV6-4 and TRBJ1-5; D perhaps matches TRBD1 (6 bases). CDR3 size: 15 residues. Germline values: CDR1 MRHNA, CDR2 SNTAGT. V lost 4 bases and J 2 bases, leaving 12 bases between the germline ends. The CDR3 spells CASSGQGRGNQPQHF. The DNA of the CDR3 is TGTGCCAGCAGTGGCCAGGGGAGGGGCAATCAGCCCCAGCATTTT.

The chain employs TRBV5-5 and TRBJ1-3; D remains ambiguous. Per the germline V gene, CDR1 is SGHKS and CDR2 is YYEKEE (reference sequence). The V gene lost 0 bases and the J gene lost 4 bases, with 11 bases spanning the gap. The CDR3 has 15 amino acids. CDR3 in DNA: TGTGCCAGCAGCTTGGACCCGGCCATAGGAAACACCATATATTTT. Protein: CASSLDPAIGNTIYF.

The rearrangement joins TRBV12-3 or TRBV12-4 to TRBJ1-5; tentatively, D is TRBD1 (5 bases). The CDR3 is made up of 12 amino acids. Trimming cost V 7 bases and J 6 bases, with 10 bases left between them. CDR3 in amino acids: CASMMGRQPQHF. DNA for the CDR3: TGTGCCAGCATGATGGGGCGTCAGCCCCAGCATTTT.

V usage is TRBV5-4 and J usage is TRBJ2-3; 7 nucleotides line up with TRBD2. CDR1 is SGHNT, CDR2 YYREEE, per germline (reference sequence). After removal of 0 bases from V and 1 base from J, the junction contained 5 bases not matched to a gene. CDR3 length equals 16 residues. The CDR3 DNA sequence: TGTGCCAGCAGCTTGGATCCGGGGGGTGGCACAGATACGCAGTATTTT. It translates to CASSLDPGGGTDTQYF.

This rearrangement joins TRBV7-3 to TRBJ2-3; TRBD1 or TRBD2 may be the D gene (6 bases each). V lost 2 bases, J lost 0 bases, and 9 bases lay in between. Germline assignment: CDR1 SGHTA and CDR2 FQGTGA. The length of the CDR3 is 15 residues. CDR3 nucleotides: TGTGCCAGCAGCTTATGGGGGGCGAGCACAGATACGCAGTATTTT. Translated: CASSLWGASTDTQYF.

The chain recombines TRBV18 with TRBJ1-1; D is perhaps TRBD1 (5 bases). The V gene lost 6 bases and the J gene lost 1 base, with 9 bases spanning the gap. The germline V gene encodes CDR1 KGHSH and CDR2 LQKENI. This CDR3 comprises 13 residues. CDR3 sequence reads: CASSQGSNTEAFF. The CDR3, as DNA: TGTGCCAGCTCCCAGGGATCGAACACTGAAGCTTTCTTT.

This sequence joins TRBV5-1 and TRBJ1-5, with D possibly matching TRBD1 (5 bases). V lost 4 bases, J lost 4 bases, and 12 bases lay in between. CDR3 length: 14 residues. CDR1 SGHRS and CDR2 YFSETQ come from the germline V gene. The CDR3 protein is CASSPMGGNQPQHF. CDR3 DNA: TGCGCCAGCAGCCCCATGGGGGGAAATCAGCCCCAGCATTTT.

The rearrangement joins TRBV6-5 to TRBJ2-3; 7 bases fit TRBD1. Trimming cost V 4 bases and J 4 bases; bases outside gene matches: 11. Germline V CDR1 and CDR2: MNHEY, SVGAGI. This CDR3 has 16 residues. DNA for the CDR3: TGTGCCAGCAGTTCAGACAGGGTGAGGGCATCAGATACGCAGTATTTT. Protein sequence: CASSSDRVRASDTQYF.

The chain joins TRBV5-1 to TRBJ1-1; 10 bases map to TRBD1. The CDR3 loop spans 13 amino acids. The V segment lost 0 bases and the J segment 7 bases; nucleotides outside the gene matches: 0. CDR1 and CDR2 (germline): SGHRS, YFSETQ. This chain's CDR3 is CASSLGTGGEAFF. In DNA, the CDR3 is TGCGCCAGCAGCTTGGGGACAGGGGGTGAAGCTTTCTTT.

The CDR3 reads CASSSPRGGGETQYF. As DNA, the CDR3 is TGTGCCAGCAGTTCCCCCCGGGGGGGTGGGGAGACCCAGTACTTC. V usage is TRBV6-6 and J usage is TRBJ2-5; 8 nucleotides align to TRBD2. Germline V lookup: CDR1 MNHNY, CDR2 SVGAGI (reference sequence). The CDR3 contains 15 residues. V dropped 4 bases and J dropped 5; count of bases not matched to a gene: 9.

The rearrangement uses TRBV2 and TRBJ1-2, with D uncertain. The ends were cut back, 8 bases at V and 5 bases at J, with 15 bases in the middle. CDR1 and CDR2 (germline): SNHLY, FYNNEI. The CDR3 covers 13 residues. In nucleotides, the CDR3 is TGTGCCAGCGAGACGGCTGGAGGGTATGGCTACACCTTC. It translates to CASETAGGYGYTF.

This clone was detected only a few times. The chain employs TRBV5-1 and TRBJ1-1; D is unclear. The V gene's germline CDR1 is SGHRS and CDR2 YFSETQ. V dropped 3 bases and J dropped 8 bases, with 17 bases sitting between them. This CDR3 has 14 amino acids. The CDR3 region is CASSSTRTPSEAFF. CDR3 bases: TGCGCCAGCAGCTCAACGAGGACTCCGAGCGAAGCTTTCTTT.

The chain combines TRBV2 with TRBJ1-1; TRBD1 matches at 8 bases. Germline CDR1 SNHLY, CDR2 FYNNEI. CDR3 length: 12 amino acids. Losses at the gene ends were 7 bases for V and 6 bases for J; bases not matched to a gene: 4. The CDR3 DNA sequence: TGTGCCAGCATCGGGACAGGTCCTGAAGCTTTCTTT. This translates into CASIGTGPEAFF.

The chain recombines TRBV3-1 (or the pseudogene TRBV3-2) with TRBJ1-2, with unresolved D. Germline V lookup: CDR1 LGHDT, CDR2 YNNKEL (reference sequence). The CDR3 has 14 residues. The ends were cut back, 4 bases at V and 1 base at J, with 10 bases in the middle. The CDR3 reads CASSREVLNYGYTF. The CDR3 DNA reads as TGTGCCAGCAGCCGCGAGGTACTTAACTATGGCTACACCTTC.

On this clone itself: No DNA is shown, since the ends of the CDR3 on it are uncertain; the CDR3 is the one TCRdb lists. The chain recombines TRBV4-3 with TRBJ1-1; no DNA check was done on the table's D call, TRBD1. With termini counted, the CDR3 has 14 amino acids. Germline CDR1 is LGHNA and CDR2 is YSLEER. CDR3 protein: CASSPEIWAGGTFF.

The gene calls are TRBV29-1 and TRBJ2-1, with TRBD2 matching 14 bases. The V gene's germline CDR1 is SQVTM and CDR2 ANQGSEA. V dropped 4 bases and J dropped 5; count of bases not matched to a gene: 1. The CDR3 spans 14 residues. The chain's CDR3 is CSVGTSGGNNEQFF. The DNA of the CDR3 is TGCAGCGTTGGGACTAGCGGGGGGAACAATGAGCAGTTCTTC.

The rearrangement links TRBV7-9 to TRBJ1-6; no clear D gene. Looked up from germline, CDR1 is SEHNR and CDR2 is FQNEAQ (reference sequence). The CDR3 is 15 amino acids. V lost 6 bases to trimming and J lost 0 bases, with 9 bases between them. The CDR3 region has the DNA TGTGCCAGCAGGGGAGTGGGCTCCTATAATTCACCCCTCCACTTT. This translates into CASRGVGSYNSPLHF.

The gene calls are TRBV5-5 and TRBJ1-2; tentative D call: TRBD1 (5 bases). The CDR3 extends over 15 amino acids. The V and J ends lost 1 base and 7 bases respectively, with 17 bases between them. Germline assignment: CDR1 SGHKS and CDR2 YYEKEE (reference sequence). The CDR3 DNA reads TGTGCCAGCAGCTTGAGTTCGGTAACAGGCGGTGGCTACACCTTC. Protein sequence: CASSLSSVTGGGYTF.

This chain joins TRBV12-3 or TRBV12-4 and TRBJ1-2, with D possibly matching TRBD1 (5 bases). V gave up 11 bases and J gave up 4 bases, with 8 bases separating them. The CDR3 runs 10 residues. The CDR3: CAVGGYGYTF. The CDR3 DNA reads as TGTGCCGTTGGGGGCTATGGCTACACCTTC.

The chain employs TRBV18 and TRBJ2-7; 11 bases map to TRBD1. The germline gives CDR1 KGHSH, CDR2 LQKENI. Trimming at V came to 3 bases and at J to 2 bases, leaving 6 bases not matched to a gene. This CDR3 spans 16 amino acids. The CDR3 DNA sequence: TGTGCCAGCTCACCCGTCCCGGGACAGGGGGCCTACGAGCAGTACTTC. This translates into CASSPVPGQGAYEQYF.